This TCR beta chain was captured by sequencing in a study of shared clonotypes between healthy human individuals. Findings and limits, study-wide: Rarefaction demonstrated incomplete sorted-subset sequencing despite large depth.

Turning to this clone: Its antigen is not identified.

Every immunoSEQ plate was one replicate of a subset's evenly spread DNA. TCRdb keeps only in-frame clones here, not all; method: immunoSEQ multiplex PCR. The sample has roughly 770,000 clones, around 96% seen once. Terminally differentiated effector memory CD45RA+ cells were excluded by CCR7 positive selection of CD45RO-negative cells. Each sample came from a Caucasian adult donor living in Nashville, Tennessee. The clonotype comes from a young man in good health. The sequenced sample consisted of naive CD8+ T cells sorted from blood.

In DNA form, the CDR3 reads TGTGCCAGCAGCTTTACCGGGACAGGGAGCTACGAGCAGTACTTC. This translates into CASSFTGTGSYEQYF. J is TRBJ2-7 and V is TRBV5-4, with 9 bases that match TRBD1. The ends lost 2 bases at V and 3 bases at J; junction bases unmatched: 6. The V gene's germline CDR1 is SGHNT and CDR2 YYREEE (reference sequence). The CDR3 is made up of 15 amino acids.